The clone carrying this T cell receptor beta chain turned up a few times. The antigen is unknown. Peripheral blood genomic DNA, not sorted cells or RNA, was the template. Germline CDR1 is LNHDA and CDR2 is SQIVND (reference sequence). The CDR3 runs to 14 residues. Trimming stripped 9 bases from V and 1 base from J, with 13 bases between. This record comes from a study of T cell repertoires in aging, cancer and after chemotherapy. Overall study context: Donor ages fell into six groups from 30 or younger up to 70 or older.

TRB rearrangements spanning V, D and J were amplified using mixed TRB-A/B primers. In TCRdb, the multiplex PCR reads were re-called with MiXCR into one record per CDR3 protein. The sample includes thousands of distinct CDR3 sequences, roughly 24% of them seen just once. Study-level findings and limits: Age-matched healthy donors had significantly more diverse, less clonal blood TCR repertoires than untreated cancer patients. Loss of evenness, beyond lost richness, contributed to age-related TCR diversity decline in cancer patients.

The receptor comes from a human donor in good health. The chain links TRBV19 to TRBJ2-1; tentative D call: TRBD1 (6 bases). Sequencing was performed on blood. The CDR3 bases are TGTGCCAGCGCACAGGGTGGGTCCTACAATGAGCAGTTCTTC. Translated, it gives CASAQGGSYNEQFF.